This entry lists 22 T cell receptor beta chains sequenced from one sample in a study of vaccination and CD4 T cells after COVID-19. Treatment of the sample: 10-day PBMC culture with coronavirus spike peptide pools or control peptides (ViraFEST assay). The Oncomine TCR Beta short-read assay sequenced DNA from cultured CD4+ T cells. TCRdb processed the PCR reads anew with MiXCR; each CDR3 protein has one entry. The top ten clones hold less than 15% of a sample with over 10,000 distinct CDR3 sequences, roughly 66% of them seen once. These receptors have no known antigen. The sequencing input was CD4+ T cells from blood, cultured in vitro. These TCRs come from a human donor who had recovered from COVID-19.

This clonotype turned up a few times. This chain links TRBV6-1 with TRBJ2-2; 9 bases are a match to TRBD1. Germline assignment: CDR1 MNHNS and CDR2 SASEGT. This CDR3 region has 15 residues. The J segment lost 3 bases and the V segment lost 1 base, leaving 0 bases of the junction unmatched. In DNA, the CDR3 is TGTGCCAGCAGTGAAGGGACAGGGGACACCGGGGAGCTGTTTTTT. It translates to CASSEGTGDTGELFF.

This clonotype was detected only a few times. The V gene is TRBV24-1, the J gene TRBJ2-1, with D perhaps TRBD2 (6 bases). CDR3 length: 14 residues. Per the germline V gene, CDR1 is KGHDR and CDR2 is SFDVKD. Deletions cut 5 bases from V and 9 bases from J, with 16 bases between. CDR3 bases: TGTGCCACCAGTGGTCGGGAGAAGGATGGTGAGCAGTTCTTC. Amino acid sequence: CATSGREKDGEQFF.

The chain couples TRBV2 to TRBJ2-2; D may be TRBD1 (6 bases). CDR3 size: 13 residues. V lost 4 bases and J 4 bases, leaving 7 bases between the germline ends. Germline V gives CDR1 SNHLY, CDR2 FYNNEI. This chain's CDR3 is CASSAGVTGELFF. The CDR3 DNA is TGTGCCAGCAGTGCAGGGGTCACCGGGGAGCTGTTTTTT.

The chain is built from TRBV20-1 and TRBJ1-1, with 9 bases aligning to TRBD1. CDR1 and CDR2 (germline): DFQATT, SNEGSKA (reference sequence). With 3 bases clipped from V and 4 bases from J, the junction kept 6 bases outside the gene matches. The CDR3 has 14 residues. The CDR3 DNA sequence: TGCAGTGCTAGCTTACAGGGGGCTAGCACTGAAGCTTTCTTT. This encodes CSASLQGASTEAFF.

This clonotype was observed a few times. DNA for the CDR3: TGTGCCAGCAGCTTAGCCAGGGTCATTGAGACCCAGTACTTC. Translating it yields CASSLARVIETQYF. V usage is TRBV7-8 and J usage is TRBJ2-5, with D possibly being TRBD1 (5 bases). Deletions cut 0 bases from V and 5 bases from J, with 10 bases between. Germline CDR1 SGHVS, CDR2 FQNEAQ. The CDR3 consists of 14 residues.

The rearrangement uses TRBV12-3 or TRBV12-4 and TRBJ1-1; D call uncertain. The CDR3 is 12 residues long. Trimming took 8 bases from V and 0 from J, leaving 7 bases between them. Here the CDR3 reads CASVGMNTEAFF. CDR3 in DNA: TGTGCCAGCGTGGGGATGAACACTGAAGCTTTCTTT.

This clonotype was seen a handful of times. The CDR3, as DNA: TGTGCCAGCAGCTACGCCGGGACAGGGAACACTGAAGCTTTCTTT. It yields the protein CASSYAGTGNTEAFF. This chain uses TRBV6-5 with TRBJ1-1; the match to TRBD1 covers 8 bases. Germline V gene lookup returns CDR1 MNHEY and CDR2 SVGAGI. The CDR3 runs 15 residues. The ends lost 6 bases at V and 1 base at J; junction bases unmatched: 7.

The V call is TRBV2, the J call TRBJ2-6, with 7 bases lining up with TRBD2. V dropped 5 bases and J dropped 5; count of bases not matched to a gene: 12. The CDR3 has 17 amino acids. Germline CDR1 is SNHLY and CDR2 is FYNNEI. The CDR3 here is CASSFTGTKLRANVLTF. For the CDR3, the DNA is TGTGCCAGCAGTTTCACCGGGACTAAACTGCGGGCCAACGTCCTGACTTTC.

The chain has TRBV20-1 and TRBJ2-2; 9 bases are a match to TRBD1. This CDR3 has 13 amino acids. The trim removed 5 bases at V and 5 bases at J, leaving 3 bases unmatched. CDR1 and CDR2 from the germline V gene are DFQATT and SNEGSKA (reference sequence). The chain's CDR3 is CSAPQGATGELFF. The CDR3 DNA follows: TGCAGTGCTCCACAGGGGGCAACCGGGGAGCTGTTTTTT.

This rearrangement joins TRBV15 to TRBJ2-2; D is unclear. The CDR3 sequence is 15 residues long. V was shortened by 0 bases and J by 4 bases, with 9 bases between the two germline ends. Germline CDR1 reads LNHNV; CDR2 reads YYDKDF (reference sequence). CDR3 protein: CATSRDSWGTGELFF. Written as DNA, the CDR3 is TGTGCCACCAGCAGAGATTCGTGGGGCACCGGGGAGCTGTTTTTT.

The chain recombines TRBV25-1 with TRBJ1-2; D is unresolved. Germline values: CDR1 MGHDK, CDR2 SYGVNS. Trimming took off 3 bases at V and 5 bases at J, with 7 bases between the two ends. The CDR3 consists of 12 residues. The CDR3 DNA sequence: TGTGCCAGCAGTGAGGGATTGTATGGCTACACCTTC. As protein: CASSEGLYGYTF.

This chain connects TRBV5-1 to TRBJ1-1; D remains ambiguous. Germline CDR1 reads SGHRS; CDR2 reads YFSETQ. V dropped 0 bases and J dropped 1 base, with 10 bases sitting between them. The CDR3 covers 15 residues. The CDR3 nucleotides read TGCGCCAGCAGCTTGGAATTGCTGGGGAACACTGAAGCTTTCTTT. This sequence encodes CASSLELLGNTEAFF. The entire variable domain, with the rest obtained from reference TRBV5-1 and TRBJ1-1, is as follows: KAGVTQTPRYLIKTRGQQVTLSCSPISGHRSVSWYQQTPGQGLQFLFEYFSETQRNKGNFPGRFSGRQFSNSRSEMNVSTLELGDSALYLCASSLELLGNTEAFFGQGTRLTVV.

This chain connects TRBV10-3 to TRBJ2-3; a possible D gene is TRBD1 (5 bases). CDR3 size: 15 residues. Per germline, CDR1 ENHRY and CDR2 SYGVKD. Trimming left V 3 bases short and J 0 bases short, with 10 bases between. CDR3 region: CAISEGQGSTDTQYF. As DNA, the CDR3 is TGTGCCATCAGTGAAGGGCAGGGAAGCACAGATACGCAGTATTTT.

The chain uses TRBV2 and TRBJ2-7, with TRBD1 identical over 7 bases. The CDR3 covers 12 residues. Trimming cost V 7 bases and J 6 bases; bases outside gene matches: 6. Germline CDR1 and CDR2: SNHLY and FYNNEI. CDR3 in amino acids: CASNRQGGEQYF. The DNA for the CDR3 is TGTGCCAGCAATCGACAGGGTGGCGAGCAGTACTTC. Supplemented by reference TRBV2 and TRBJ2-7, the full variable domain reads EPEVTQTPSHQVTQMGQEVILRCVPISNHLYFYWYRQILGQKVEFLVSFYNNEISEKSEIFDDQFSVERPDGSNFTLKIRSTKLEDSAMYFCASNRQGGEQYFGPGTRLTVT.

The chain joins TRBV12-3 or TRBV12-4 to TRBJ2-7; TRBD2 matches 10 bases. This CDR3 has 12 amino acids. The junction had 3 bases not matched to a gene; V was cut back by 6 bases and J by 7 bases. The CDR3 coding sequence is TGTGCCAGCAGCCCGGGACTAGCGGAGCAGTACTTC. Amino acid sequence: CASSPGLAEQYF.

As DNA, the CDR3 is TGTGCCACCGGACTCGGGCGGTCCCGGACCCAGTACTTC. Its protein is CATGLGRSRTQYF. The chain has TRBV15 and TRBJ2-5, with D perhaps matching TRBD2 (5 bases). Germline V CDR1 and CDR2: LNHNV, YYDKDF (reference sequence). The CDR3 runs 13 residues. V lost 8 bases and J 7 bases, leaving 17 bases between the germline ends.

The chain joins TRBV6-1 to TRBJ1-2; 10 bases align to TRBD1. V trimming: 9 bases; J trimming: 5 bases; junction bases outside the gene matches: 9. This CDR3 region has 14 residues. Per the germline V gene, CDR1 is MNHNS and CDR2 is SASEGT. The CDR3 here is CASERQGATYGYTF. CDR3 coding DNA: TGTGCCAGTGAAAGACAGGGGGCAACGTATGGCTACACCTTC.

The chain uses TRBV28 and TRBJ2-7; 7 bases match TRBD2. The germline CDR1 and CDR2 sequences are MDHEN and SYDVKM. The CDR3 runs 14 residues. Germline trimming cut 7 bases from V and 5 bases from J; bases unmatched to any gene: 11. CDR3 sequence reads: CASTLLAESHEQYF. The CDR3 DNA reads TGTGCCAGCACCCTCCTAGCGGAAAGCCACGAGCAGTACTTC.

This clonotype qualifies as medium-sized. The V call is TRBV19, the J call TRBJ1-5, with no clear D. This CDR3 is 13 amino acids long. The V end lost 7 bases, the J end lost 7 bases, and 14 bases lay between the germline ends. The V gene's germline CDR1 is LNHDA and CDR2 SQIVND (reference sequence). The DNA for the CDR3 is TGTGCCAGTACTTTTGACCGTTCACAGCCCCAGCATTTT. It specifies CASTFDRSQPQHF.

This chain joins TRBV5-8 and TRBJ1-5; 9 bases align to TRBD1. Germline-derived CDR1 and CDR2 are SGHTS and YDEGEE. Losses at the gene ends were 5 bases for V and 6 bases for J; bases not matched to a gene: 12. The CDR3 has 16 residues. CDR3 in DNA: TGTGCCAGCAGACCAGCGGACAGGGGAGGAGGTCAGCCCCAGCATTTT. Protein product: CASRPADRGGGQPQHF.

This clonotype appeared a few times. The chain has TRBV25-1 and TRBJ2-3; D unresolved. V lost 6 bases and J lost 2, with 18 bases in between. Per the germline V gene, CDR1 is MGHDK and CDR2 is SYGVNS. The CDR3 totals 16 residues. The CDR3 sequence: CASSPAASQYTDTQYF. Here the CDR3 DNA reads TGTGCCAGCAGCCCCGCGGCCAGCCAATACACAGATACGCAGTATTTT.

This clonotype turned up a few times. V gene TRBV20-1 combines with J gene TRBJ1-1; 9 nucleotides align to TRBD1. Germline V gene lookup returns CDR1 DFQATT and CDR2 SNEGSKA (reference sequence). The ends lost 6 bases at V and 7 bases at J; junction bases unmatched: 9. CDR3 length: 13 amino acids. The CDR3 loop is CSASRDRVGEAFF. CDR3 bases: TGCAGTGCCAGCCGGGACAGGGTAGGTGAAGCTTTCTTT.